The sequence of this TCR beta chain was determined in a study of T cell responses to AZD1222 COVID-19 vaccine. Whole-study results and caveats: Most donors were white British and more were female, and clonal diversity was possibly underestimated. The study reported that nearly half of spike-specific TCRs target unmutated variant regions.

Germline CDR1 reads SGDLS; CDR2 reads YYNGEE. The CDR3 is 18 amino acids. V lost 0 bases to trimming and J lost 0 bases, with 18 bases between them. Clones were read by immunoSEQ multiplex PCR, and TCRdb kept only the in-frame ones, dropping some. The data hold roughly 100,000 clones, with more than 75% observed a single time. Points on this clone: The antigen is unknown.

The chain is built from TRBV9 and TRBJ1-1; possibly TRBD1 for D (5 bases). Source: peripheral blood, taken 28 days after the second AZD1222 dose. The sequence came from an adult who received the AZD1222 COVID-19 vaccine. The CDR3 loop reads CASSVDPNRGGMNTEAFF. As DNA, the CDR3 is TGTGCCAGCAGCGTAGACCCAAATCGGGGGGGTATGAACACTGAAGCTTTCTTT.